The present entry profiles one T cell receptor beta chain with its context. Its target antigen remains unknown. Base qualities are not recorded, but no much larger clone differs from it by a single base. The data originate from a study of cytomegalovirus exposure and HLA in healthy donors (dated by TCRdb to 2017 to 2019). Background for the entire study: An earlier analysis of approximately 640 of the donors reported 276 Gb of sequence data and 117 million unique TCR beta sequences from 150 million to 200 million T cells. The aim of the study was to test whether cataloging public T cell receptors could identify signatures of past pathogen exposure. Among the roughly 370 genotyped donors, 81% belonged to the genetic ancestry cluster associated with self-reported Caucasian donors. To decide whether each TCR beta V gene segment behaved as functional or pseudogenic, an earlier analysis of some 580 of the donors relied on high-throughput TCR beta sequencing. The number of donors typed differed by locus, with roughly 629-640 for A, B, C, DRB1 and DQB1, roughly 520 for DQA1, over 600 for DPA1, and under 490 for DPB1. The later analysis used no new phenotypic data to find candidate immune exposures, relying instead on TCR beta sequences and their occurrence across donors. An early release covering just under 650 HLA-typed donors comprised about 320 gigabases of sequencing data and roughly 85 million unique TCR sequences. Besides the first cohort of 666 subjects, a separate validation cohort made up of over 100 different subjects was used. In a later analysis, previously published TCR beta repertoires from about 670 donors were re-analyzed and high-resolution HLA genotyping was added so that TCR occurrence patterns could be studied. Among a few hundred genotyped donors of the cohort, an average of around 240,000 unique TCR beta nucleotide sequences were sequenced per donor, about a sixth of them non-productive. Class I and class II HLA loci were covered by the typing at four-digit resolution. In a later genetic analysis, genome-wide SNP genotypes for about 65% of the roughly 670 donors were used, and that subset was treated as a discovery cohort. About five DR-DQ haplotypes were handled as single units for association and clustering because linkage in the cohort was strong. Every repertoire in the discovery cohort had been generated on one and the same sequencing platform. Using immunosequencing, the study profiled T cell repertoires from 550 to 750 subjects and related those repertoires to cytomegalovirus serostatus. To predict cytomegalovirus infection status, the study combined high-throughput TCR immunosequencing, statistical association of individual TCRs with disease status, and machine learning. Alongside the repertoire data, information on donor age, sex, ethnicity and CMV serostatus was compiled.

V has 1 base trimmed and J has 7 bases trimmed; junction bases matching no gene number 6. Per the germline V gene, LGHNT is the CDR1 and FRNRAP is the CDR2. The CDR3, cysteine through phenylalanine, is 15 amino acids long. Solely the CDR3 DNA is kept, with 45 bases framed from the first base. Libraries were constructed by the immunoSEQ multiplex PCR assay. A mixture of 60 forward primers for TCR Vbeta segments and 13 reverse primers for TCR Jbeta segments was used in the multiplex PCR. The CDR3 region of rearranged TCR beta genes was amplified from genomic DNA by a multiplex PCR assay. The amplified TCR beta libraries were sequenced on the Illumina HiSeq System as 87-base-pair reads. The source study handled its data this way. A later analysis tallied 70 million to 100 million unique TCR beta chains across the 600 to 700 repertoires, and 10 million to 11 million of those chains were shared by two or more donors. To remove PCR and sequencing errors, raw reads were error-corrected and collapsed into unique sequences using a nearest-neighbor algorithm that merged closely related sequences. Alignment of CDR3 sequences to IMGT reference sequences was used to assign V, D and J gene segments. For a sequence to be retained, a match of at least six nucleotides was required to both a V gene segment and a J gene segment. Rearrangements were classified as productive when the CDR3 lacked stop codons and remained in frame with V and J, and all other rearrangements were classified as non-productive. Following IMGT convention, CDR3 was defined as the stretch from the second conserved V-encoded cysteine to the conserved J-encoded phenylalanine. The earlier analysis of 450 to 750 of the donors excluded any sequence lacking an unambiguous match to a single V gene segment. In an earlier analysis of some 590 of the donors, V segments were called functional above 56.7% productive rearrangements and were called segregating when the between-donor standard deviation exceeded 5%. A statistical classification framework was built to diagnose cytomegalovirus status from the catalog of TCR beta chain sequences. A later analysis assigned V and J genes by comparing TCR nucleotide sequences with IMGT/GENE-DB human TR gene sequences. In a later analysis, CDR3 sequences and most-parsimonious VDJ recombination scenarios were assigned using the TCRdist pipeline. In a later analysis, each TCR beta chain was defined by its CDR3 amino acid sequence together with its V-gene family, and reads lacking a unique V-gene family were excluded. In a later analysis, approximately 590 highly shared, low-generation-probability nucleotide sequences were removed to address suspected cross-contamination and a sequencing artifact. For each public chain, a later analysis derived a clonal expansion index from normalized ranks of inferred template counts within each repertoire. In a later analysis, generation probabilities were computed using a VDJ recombination model fitted to out-of-frame rearrangements, and the results were checked against IGoR. In a later analysis, hypergeometric tests were used to score TCR-TCR, TCR-HLA and TCR-CMV co-occurrence, with a repertoire-size bias correction applied to TCR pairs. In a later analysis, false discovery rates were estimated by permuting HLA or CMV assignments 20 times. In a later analysis, co-occurring TCRs were grouped with DBSCAN, and TCRdist sequence similarity was added when clustering was performed within HLA-allele-positive subsets. Repertoires with fewer than 30,000 or more than 120,000 public chains, plus five repertoires with anomalous nucleotide sharing, were excluded from co-occurrence clustering. TCRdb holds this immuneACCESS table with in-frame rearrangements only. Some clones are missing; in checked studies, unresolved V genes explain under half, and the rest has no known cause. The V and J calls and clone size come from that table; D and trimming were worked out from the DNA. The sample table lists roughly 200,000 clones, around 74% of them with a count of one. Clones ranked in the top ten supply about 2.7% of the sample.

The cohort consisted of 600 to 750 healthy bone marrow donors. At the time of sampling, all cohort members were nominally healthy, though unrecorded immune exposures were likely present. The donor was CMV seronegative and belonged to the group of over 300 seronegative cohort members. Every donor gave a peripheral blood sample, and the peripheral blood mononuclear cells from that sample were used for TCR beta sequencing. Genomic DNA was extracted from the blood cell samples with the Qiagen DNeasy Blood Extraction Kit. The paper's findings and limits, for the study overall: Because counts were too low, around 18 rarely observed V segments, including chromosome 9 orphons, were left out of the earlier analysis of about 620 of the donors. Most TCR sequences were observed very rarely across donors, whereas some public TCRs were present in many individuals. Sequencing depth was assumed to be roughly uniform across donors in the presence/absence analyses, though that assumption may not hold. The study gave a list of 150 to 200 TCR beta chains associated with cytomegalovirus. A later analysis found that most CMV-associated TCR beta chains appeared HLA-restricted, with HLA associations seemingly driven largely by CMV exposure. A further reported finding was that TCR beta sequences accurately predicted the HLA-A and HLA-B alleles for most subjects in the first cohort. A few of the identified cytomegalovirus-associated TCR beta chains were confirmed in vitro to be specific for cytomegalovirus antigens. Assigning TCR associations to individual alleles was difficult when HLA alleles, especially DR and DQ, strongly co-occurred. Linkage disequilibrium might explain the correlated functional status among segregating V segments, but an unknown experimental factor could not be excluded. In this cohort, only TCR beta chains were sequenced, and detectable features were limited by the absence of alpha or paired-chain data. According to the authors, the approach could potentially be generalized to other disease states and immunological phenotypes. According to a later analysis, parvovirus B19, influenza, CMV and Epstein-Barr virus appeared linked to several top co-occurrence clusters. A later analysis found that HLA-associated TCR beta chains were more clonally expanded and had lower generation probabilities than equally common non-associated chains. For the cohort, immune exposure information was limited to CMV serostatus. A later analysis found that TCR association rates varied across HLA loci, with DRB1 alleles showing the most associated TCRs and HLA-C alleles the fewest. A later genetic analysis associated a missense DCLRE1C variant with V-gene and J-gene trimming of TCR beta chains, and an independent cohort replicated the association. Because some donors lacked HLA typing at each locus, the association tests relied only on the typed subset. Compared with the roughly 700-donor mean, donors in an Asian-associated ancestry cluster had fewer N-insertions in productive TCRs, according to a later genetic analysis. A cluster of highly shared sequence variants was judged likely to represent a technical artifact of the sequencing pipeline. In a later analysis, some 17,000 TCR beta sequences were associated with specific HLA alleles at a false discovery rate of 0.05. In an earlier analysis of around 600 of the donors, most TCR beta V segments appeared in productive rearrangements about 87% or about 30% of the time, broadly matching IMGT annotations. In both the original and validation cohorts, the classifier was reported to diagnose cytomegalovirus status with high specificity and sensitivity. The 87-base-pair reads could not distinguish some IMGT-functional V segments, including TRBV6-2 and TRBV6-3, so those segments were excluded.

The TCR sequence derives from a male donor in good health and CMV-seronegative. Sample: PBMCs. The V and J genes are TRBV12-5 and TRBJ2-1; 8 bases in the middle match TRBD1. The CDR3 corresponds to CASGLALTGDNEQFF. The nucleotides are TGTGCTAGTGGTTTGGCCCTGACAGGGGATAATGAGCAGTTCTTC.